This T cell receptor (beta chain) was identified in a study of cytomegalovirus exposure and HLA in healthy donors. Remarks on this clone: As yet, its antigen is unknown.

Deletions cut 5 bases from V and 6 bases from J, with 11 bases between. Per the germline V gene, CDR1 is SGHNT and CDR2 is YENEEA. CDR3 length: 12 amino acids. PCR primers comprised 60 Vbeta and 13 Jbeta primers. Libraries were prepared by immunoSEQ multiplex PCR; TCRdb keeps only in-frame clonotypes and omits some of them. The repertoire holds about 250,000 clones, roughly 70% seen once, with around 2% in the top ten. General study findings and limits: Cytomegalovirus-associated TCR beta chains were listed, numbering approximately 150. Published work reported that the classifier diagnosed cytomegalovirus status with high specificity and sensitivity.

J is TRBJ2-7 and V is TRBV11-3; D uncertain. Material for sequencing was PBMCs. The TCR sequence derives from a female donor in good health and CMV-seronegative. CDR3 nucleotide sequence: TGTGCCAGCAGCCCGACTGGAAGCGAGCAGTACTTC. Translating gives CASSPTGSEQYF.